Listed here are 18 T cell receptor beta chains from one sample, sequenced in a study of OX40 agonist ivuxolimab in advanced cancers. TCRdb keeps only in-frame clones here, not all; method: immunoSEQ multiplex PCR. The sample records 70,000 or so clones, 80% to 90% being singletons. The sequencing used CD4+ or CD8+ T cells sorted from blood, collected in a trial of the OX40 agonist ivuxolimab. The receptors shown here come from an adult with an advanced solid tumor such as melanoma, head and neck, liver or kidney cancer.

Remarks on this clone: The junction and the germline gene differ at one end; a read error may be behind it. This chain links TRBV6-1 with TRBJ1-4; no firm D call. CDR1 is MNHNS, CDR2 SASEGT, per germline. This CDR3 region has 16 residues. The CDR3 loop reads CAISETGNKVDEKLFF. CDR3 DNA sequence: TGTGCCATCAGTGAGACTGGAAACAAAGTGGATGAAAAACTGTTTTTT.

The chain couples TRBV5-1 to TRBJ2-3; D is perhaps TRBD1 (6 bases). V lost 4 bases and J lost 3, with 21 bases in between. Germline V gene lookup returns CDR1 SGHRS and CDR2 YFSETQ. CDR3 length: 17 amino acids. The CDR3 here is CASSLGRWERGTDTQYF. Written as DNA, the CDR3 is TGCGCCAGCAGCCTCGGGCGGTGGGAGAGGGGGACAGATACGCAGTATTTT.

This clone was seen a few times. The chain combines TRBV11-2 with TRBJ2-3; TRBD1 or TRBD2 may be the D gene (5 bases each). CDR1 is SGHAT and CDR2 is FQNNGV in the germline V gene. Trimming removed 5 bases at V and 8 bases at J, with 20 bases between. The CDR3 consists of 15 residues. The CDR3 here is CASSLAPGTHGTQYF. The CDR3 region has the DNA TGTGCCAGCAGCCTGGCGCCGGGGACCCACGGTACGCAGTATTTT.

This chain links TRBV6-1 with TRBJ1-1; D is possibly TRBD1 (6 bases). Trimming removed 6 bases from V and 6 bases from J, with 14 bases in between. This CDR3 comprises 13 residues. Germline lookup yields CDR1 MNHNS and CDR2 SASEGT. The CDR3 spells CASSWGGGSEAFF. The CDR3 coding sequence is TGTGCCAGCAGCTGGGGGGGCGGATCTGAAGCTTTCTTT.

The rearrangement joins TRBV4-1 to TRBJ2-2, with D hard to call. This CDR3 spans 14 amino acids. V lost 1 base and J 1 base, leaving 4 bases between the germline ends. CDR1 is MGHRA, CDR2 YSYEKL, per germline. The DNA of the CDR3 is TGCGCCAGCAGCCAAGTTCAGAACACCGGGGAGCTGTTTTTT. Protein sequence: CASSQVQNTGELFF.

This chain uses TRBV28 with TRBJ1-1; D not resolved. CDR1 and CDR2 from the germline V gene are MDHEN and SYDVKM. CDR3 size: 15 residues. With 3 bases removed from V and 4 bases from J, the gap between germline ends came to 15 bases. CDR3: CASSLPTGGATEAFF. CDR3 bases: TGTGCCAGCAGTTTGCCCACCGGAGGAGCCACTGAAGCTTTCTTT.

The J gene is TRBJ2-3, the V gene TRBV7-9; no definite D call. Germline V gives CDR1 SEHNR, CDR2 FQNEAQ (reference sequence). The CDR3 spans 13 residues. The V gene lost 5 bases and the J gene lost 0 bases, with 6 bases spanning the gap. The CDR3 DNA follows: TGTGCCAGCAGCCCCTCTAGCACAGATACGCAGTATTTT. Protein sequence: CASSPSSTDTQYF.

This clone was detected only once. This chain connects TRBV11-2 to TRBJ2-1; D call uncertain. Germline CDR1 is SGHAT and CDR2 is FQNNGV. V lost 1 base to trimming and J lost 3 bases, with 4 bases between them. This CDR3 is built from 13 residues. The CDR3 DNA sequence: TGTGCCAGCAGCTTAGCCCTCTACAATGAGCAGTTCTTC. Protein product: CASSLALYNEQFF.

With respect to this clone: Germline and junction disagree at one end, which may indicate a read error. The genes are TRBV7-7 and TRBJ2-3, with D possibly being TRBD2 (5 bases). This CDR3 comprises 14 residues. The germline CDR1 and CDR2 sequences are SSHAT and FNYEAQ (reference sequence). The CDR3 DNA follows: TGTGCTAGCAGCCTAGGACTCAGCACAGATACGCAGTATTTT. Protein: CASSLGLSTDTQYF.

This rearrangement joins TRBV7-9 to TRBJ1-2; D remains unclear. Germline loops: CDR1 SEHNR, CDR2 FQNEAQ (reference sequence). Trimming stripped 3 bases from V and 4 bases from J, with 3 bases between. There are 11 residues in the CDR3. This chain's CDR3 is CASSFIYGYTF. For the CDR3, the DNA is TGTGCCAGCAGCTTTATCTATGGCTACACCTTC. Together with reference TRBV7-9 and TRBJ1-2, the CDR3 gives the full variable domain: DTGVSQNPRHKITKRGQNVTFRCDPISEHNRLYWYRQTLGQGPEFLTYFQNEAQLEKSRLLSDRFSAERPKGSFSTLEIQRTEQGDSAMYLCASSFIYGYTFGSGTRLTVV.

The V and J genes are TRBV27 and TRBJ2-3, with 15 nucleotides matching TRBD2. Germline V gene sequence: CDR1 MNHEY, CDR2 SMNVEV (reference sequence). Unmatched junction bases numbered 5, after V lost 5 bases and J lost 2 bases. The CDR3 has 17 residues. CDR3 loop: CASSRTSGRAVTDTQYF. CDR3 DNA: TGTGCCAGCAGTCGGACTAGCGGGAGGGCCGTCACAGATACGCAGTATTTT.

The chain employs TRBV5-1 and TRBJ2-5; 8 bases align to TRBD2. The V gene end was trimmed by 0 bases and the J gene end by 5 bases; junction bases not matched to a gene: 12. This CDR3 spans 17 amino acids. Germline CDR1 is SGHRS and CDR2 is YFSETQ. CDR3 amino acids: CASSLAPRGSGEETQYF. The CDR3 DNA is TGCGCCAGCAGCTTGGCCCCCCGGGGTAGCGGGGAGGAGACCCAGTACTTC.

V and J are TRBV10-2 and TRBJ2-1, with 10 bases matching TRBD2. CDR1 is WSHSY, CDR2 SAAADI, per germline. With V trimmed by 2 bases and J by 15 bases, 4 bases remained unmatched. The CDR3 length is 12 residues. The DNA of the CDR3 is TGCGCCAGCAGTGAGGGACTAGCGGCCTTGTTCTTC. This codes for CASSEGLAALFF.

The rearrangement joins TRBV18 to TRBJ1-1; D remains unclear. CDR1 and CDR2 from the germline V gene are KGHSH and LQKENI. This CDR3 comprises 14 residues. V was shortened by 6 bases and J by 4 bases, with 15 bases between the two germline ends. In nucleotides, the CDR3 is TGTGCCAGCTCTACCAGCAACAGCCCCACTGAAGCTTTCTTT. Protein product: CASSTSNSPTEAFF.

V is TRBV5-5 and J is TRBJ1-3; D gene ambiguous. CDR1 and CDR2 from the germline V gene are SGHKS and YYEKEE (reference sequence). V lost 5 bases to trimming and J lost 8 bases, with 11 bases between them. This CDR3 is 12 amino acids long. CDR3 residues: CASRRLGDTIYF. CDR3 in DNA: TGTGCCAGCAGGCGTCTCGGGGACACCATATATTTT.

The chain employs TRBV7-9 and TRBJ2-7; 11 bases match TRBD1. V was clipped by 4 bases and J by 7 bases; unmatched bases: 9. The CDR3 is 15 residues long. CDR1 and CDR2 from the germline V gene are SEHNR and FQNEAQ (reference sequence). CDR3 loop: CASSYSGTGGEEQYF. The CDR3 coding sequence is TGTGCCAGCAGCTACTCCGGGACAGGGGGAGAAGAGCAGTACTTC.

The chain joins TRBV7-3 to TRBJ2-5; 10 bases agree with TRBD1. This CDR3 contains 15 residues. Trimming removed 5 bases from V and 4 bases from J; junction bases left unmatched: 7. Per germline, CDR1 SGHTA and CDR2 FQGTGA. CDR3 amino acids: CASSPGQGEIETQYF. DNA for the CDR3: TGTGCCAGCAGCCCCGGACAGGGGGAAATAGAGACCCAGTACTTC.

The gene calls are TRBV28 and TRBJ1-2; D remains ambiguous. V was trimmed by 7 bases and J by 8 bases, leaving 14 bases between them. Germline V gives CDR1 MDHEN, CDR2 SYDVKM. This CDR3 is built from 12 residues. As DNA, the CDR3 is TGTGCCAGCATTAGGGAAGGAGGGGGCTACACCTTC. It yields the protein CASIREGGGYTF.